These 27 T cell receptor beta chains were sequenced from one sample in a study of blood T cell repertoires in COVID-19. Using immunoSEQ multiplex PCR, the repertoire was profiled, and TCRdb retains in-frame clones only, with some absent. In the table there are some 120,000 clones, more than 65% of which are singletons. The source material was peripheral blood. The origin of the receptors is a human donor in a cohort sampled during active COVID-19.

The rearrangement links TRBV2 to TRBJ1-5; possibly TRBD1 for D (6 bases). Germline-derived CDR1 and CDR2 are SNHLY and FYNNEI. This CDR3 contains 14 residues. The germline V and J ends were trimmed by 6 bases and 5 bases, with 14 bases remaining between them. CDR3 nucleotide sequence: TGTGCCAGCAGGGCGGCGACAGGCTATCAGCCCCAGCATTTT. This sequence encodes CASRAATGYQPQHF.

The chain joins TRBV3-1 (or the pseudogene TRBV3-2) to TRBJ2-1, with 8 bases that match TRBD2. The trim removed 2 bases at V and 8 bases at J, leaving 8 bases unmatched. Per germline, CDR1 LGHDT and CDR2 YNNKEL (reference sequence). CDR3 length: 15 residues. CDR3 residues: CASSQKLVAGYEQFF. The CDR3 DNA follows: TGTGCCAGCAGCCAAAAGTTGGTAGCGGGATATGAGCAGTTCTTC.

The rearrangement links TRBV7-6 to TRBJ2-7; D unclear. Germline V CDR1 and CDR2: SGHVS, FNYEAQ. This CDR3 region has 19 residues. Between the trimmed V and J ends, which lost 4 bases and 4 bases, there was a span of 29 bases. DNA for the CDR3: TGTGCCAGCAGCTCCGAAACTTGCTCACTCCCGAAGAAATCTTACGAGCAGTACTTC. This gives the protein CASSSETCSLPKKSYEQYF.

DNA of the CDR3: TGCGCCAGCGCGGAATGCTCCTACGAGCAGTACTTC. It codes for CASAECSYEQYF. This chain connects TRBV23-1 to TRBJ2-7; D gene uncertain. TRBV23-1 is reported as an ORF; its role is uncertain. The CDR3 extends over 12 amino acids. V was trimmed by 8 bases and J by 0 bases, leaving 8 bases between them.

Notes on this clone: The germline gene is not matched at one end of the junction; a read error may be the cause. The chain combines TRBV7-7 with TRBJ2-5; 13 positions match TRBD2. The germline V gene has CDR1 SSHAT and CDR2 FNYEAQ (reference sequence). The CDR3 length is 16 residues. CDR3: CASSKKLAGGQETQYF. CDR3 in DNA: TGTGCTAGCAGCAAGAAACTAGCGGGGGGGCAGGAGACCCAGTACTTC.

This chain links TRBV2 with TRBJ1-2, with 7 positions matching TRBD1. After removal of 5 bases from V and 2 bases from J, the junction contained 8 bases not matched to a gene. CDR3 length: 15 residues. Germline CDR1 and CDR2: SNHLY and FYNNEI. CDR3 region: CASSSLTGLNYGYTF. CDR3 bases: TGTGCCAGCAGTTCCTTGACAGGGCTGAACTATGGCTACACCTTC.

There are a few counts of this clone. The CDR3 bases are TGCGCCAGCTCCCCGGCGGGAGGAAACATTCAGTACTTC. Translation gives CASSPAGGNIQYF. The chain employs TRBV5-1 and TRBJ2-4, with TRBD2 identical over 8 bases. CDR3 length equals 13 residues. The V gene's germline CDR1 is SGHRS and CDR2 YFSETQ. J gave up 6 bases and V 7 bases, and 6 bases lay outside the gene matches.

The chain joins TRBV7-3 to TRBJ2-2; 11 nucleotides match TRBD2. Germline loops: CDR1 SGHTA, CDR2 FQGTGA. The CDR3 contains 16 residues. J gave up 6 bases and V 5 bases, and 8 bases lay outside the gene matches. CDR3 in DNA: TGTGCCAGCAGCACTAGCGGGAGTGTGGTCGCCGGGGAGCTGTTTTTT. Translated: CASSTSGSVVAGELFF. The full variable domain, in which reference TRBV7-3 and TRBJ2-2 provide the parts outside the CDR3, is GAGVSQTPSNKVTEKGKYVELRCDPISGHTALYWYRQSLGQGPEFLIYFQGTGAADDSGLPNDRFFAVRPEGSVSTLKIQRTERGDSAVYLCASSTSGSVVAGELFFGEGSRLTVL.

The J gene is TRBJ2-6, the V gene TRBV7-6, with TRBD2 matching 7 bases. Germline CDR1 reads SGHVS; CDR2 reads FNYEAQ. Unmatched junction bases numbered 1, after V lost 3 bases and J lost 2 bases. This CDR3 comprises 15 residues. The CDR3 DNA sequence: TGTGCCAGCAGCTTGGGGGGGGCTGGGGCCAACGTCCTGACTTTC. This codes for CASSLGGAGANVLTF.

The chain uses TRBV5-1 and TRBJ2-7; TRBD2 matches at 7 bases. Germline lookup yields CDR1 SGHRS and CDR2 YFSETQ. The CDR3 runs to 16 residues. V was pared by 0 bases and J by 6 bases, with 12 bases of the junction left unmatched. CDR3 nucleotides: TGCGCCAGCAGCTTGGTGGGCGGGAGTATCGTGAGCGAGCAGTACTTC. Amino acids: CASSLVGGSIVSEQYF.

V usage is TRBV7-8 and J usage is TRBJ2-5, with 9 bases matching TRBD1. Germline assignment: CDR1 SGHVS and CDR2 FQNEAQ. V shed 2 bases, J shed 7 bases, and the junction held 5 bases outside the gene matches. This CDR3 is built from 14 residues. CDR3 nucleotides: TGTGCCAGCAGCTTACCGGGACAGGGAGTGACCCAGTACTTC. It encodes CASSLPGQGVTQYF.

The chain has TRBV7-2 and TRBJ1-5; TRBD1 is a possible D gene (6 bases). Trimming took 5 bases from V and 7 from J, leaving 24 bases between them. The CDR3 length is 17 residues. Germline CDR1 and CDR2: SGHTA and FQGNSA. As DNA, the CDR3 is TGTGCCAGCAGCCTGGGGACCTCAGGGGCGGTTGGGCAGCCCCAGCATTTT. Amino acid sequence: CASSLGTSGAVGQPQHF.

This chain joins TRBV10-3 and TRBJ2-2, with 9 bases that match TRBD1. The trim removed 6 bases at V and 4 bases at J, leaving 6 bases unmatched. The V gene's germline CDR1 is ENHRY and CDR2 SYGVKD. The CDR3 runs to 15 residues. The CDR3 protein is CAISKQGAPTGELFF. In DNA, the CDR3 is TGTGCCATCAGCAAACAGGGGGCGCCCACCGGGGAGCTGTTTTTT.

The gene calls are TRBV14 and TRBJ2-1; 10 bases are a match to TRBD2. V was pared by 4 bases and J by 3 bases, with 3 bases of the junction left unmatched. The CDR3 runs 15 residues. Germline lookup yields CDR1 SGHDN and CDR2 FVKESK. CDR3 amino acids: CASSRLAGLYNEQFF. The CDR3 nucleotides are TGTGCCAGCAGCCGACTAGCGGGCCTCTACAATGAGCAGTTCTTC.

The J gene is TRBJ1-2, the V gene TRBV7-9; D gene unclear. The CDR3 runs 16 residues. V lost 5 bases, J lost 4 bases, and 20 bases lay in between. Germline CDR1 is SEHNR and CDR2 is FQNEAQ (reference sequence). The CDR3 region is CASSKTGPAVSYGYTF. The CDR3, as DNA: TGTGCCAGCAGCAAGACTGGCCCGGCGGTCAGCTATGGCTACACCTTC.

The rearrangement uses TRBV28 and TRBJ2-4; 11 bases are shared with TRBD2. The CDR3 runs to 18 residues. Trimming at V came to 8 bases and at J to 0 bases, leaving 12 bases not matched to a gene. Germline V gene sequence: CDR1 MDHEN, CDR2 SYDVKM. CDR3 sequence reads: CASGYSGLAAVAKNIQYF. The CDR3 DNA is TGTGCCAGCGGGTACTCGGGACTAGCGGCCGTAGCCAAAAACATTCAGTACTTC. The whole variable domain, filled in from reference TRBV28 and TRBJ2-4, reads DVKVTQSSRYLVKRTGEKVFLECVQDMDHENMFWYRQDPGLGLRLIYFSYDVKMKEKGDIPEGYSVSREKKERFSLILESASTNQTSMYLCASGYSGLAAVAKNIQYFGAGTRLSVL.

This chain uses TRBV9 with TRBJ2-1, with D maybe TRBD2 (5 bases). V lost 4 bases to trimming and J lost 10 bases, with 9 bases between them. The CDR3 contains 11 residues. Germline assignment: CDR1 SGDLS and CDR2 YYNGEE. The CDR3 DNA is TGTGCCAGCAGCCCTGAGGGAGAGCAGTTCTTC. Translated: CASSPEGEQFF.

This clone was seen a single time. The chain is built from TRBV6-5 and TRBJ2-7; no firm D call. Per the germline V gene, CDR1 is MNHEY and CDR2 is SVGAGI. Trimming cost V 3 bases and J 2 bases, with 11 bases left between them. This CDR3 has 14 residues. CDR3 region: CASSYRGSTYEQYF. In DNA form, the CDR3 reads TGTGCCAGCAGTTATCGCGGCTCAACCTACGAGCAGTACTTC.

The chain combines TRBV30 with TRBJ1-6; maybe TRBD1 (5 bases). Trimming shortened V by 3 bases and J by 10 bases, and 16 bases separated the two germline ends. The germline CDR1 and CDR2 sequences are GTSNPN and SVGIG (reference sequence). The CDR3 consists of 14 residues. CDR3 nucleotide sequence: TGTGCCTGGAGAATTGGGGCAGAATACTCACCCCTCCACTTT. It is translated as CAWRIGAEYSPLHF.

This clone was detected once. The rearrangement links TRBV18 to TRBJ1-5; D uncertain. Germline CDR1 is KGHSH and CDR2 is LQKENI. The V gene lost 2 bases and the J gene lost 0 bases, with 14 bases spanning the gap. CDR3 length: 17 residues. The CDR3 spells CASSPTGPSYSNQPQHF. CDR3 nucleotides: TGTGCCAGCTCACCAACCGGTCCCTCCTATAGCAATCAGCCCCAGCATTTT.

The V and J genes are TRBV4-2 and TRBJ2-1; the D is unclear. The CDR3 contains 12 residues. The germline gives CDR1 LGHNA, CDR2 YNFKEQ. V gave up 0 bases and J gave up 6 bases, with 3 bases separating them. The CDR3 spells CASSQDRNEQFF. In DNA, the CDR3 is TGTGCCAGCAGCCAAGATCGCAATGAGCAGTTCTTC.

J is TRBJ1-2 and V is TRBV27; no definite D call. Germline V CDR1 and CDR2: MNHEY, SMNVEV (reference sequence). V gave up 1 base and J gave up 3 bases, with 15 bases separating them. The CDR3 consists of 16 residues. As DNA, the CDR3 is TGTGCCAGCAGTTTATGGGCAGGTGGTCCGTACTATGGCTACACCTTC. Encoded protein: CASSLWAGGPYYGYTF.

The chain couples TRBV29-1 to TRBJ2-7; possibly TRBD1 for D (5 bases). This CDR3 has 14 residues. Trimming shortened V by 3 bases and J by 2 bases, and 14 bases separated the two germline ends. Germline CDR1 is SQVTM and CDR2 is ANQGSEA. CDR3 DNA: TGCAGCGTTGAGAGTAGTACAGGAGCCTACGAGCAGTACTTC. This encodes CSVESSTGAYEQYF.

The rearrangement uses TRBV12-3 or TRBV12-4 and TRBJ1-1, with D unclear. There are 13 residues in the CDR3. Trimming cost V 4 bases and J 3 bases, with 9 bases left between them. The CDR3 DNA is TGTGCCAGCAGTTCCGACGGGGACACTGAAGCTTTCTTT. It codes for CASSSDGDTEAFF.

Only one count was recorded for this clone. The V and J genes are TRBV5-6 and TRBJ1-3; D perhaps matches TRBD1 (5 bases). Germline CDR1 and CDR2: SGHDT and YYEEEE. Trimming left V 7 bases short and J 2 bases short, with 10 bases between. This CDR3 comprises 13 residues. The CDR3 DNA reads TGTGCCAGCGGAGACAGACCTGGAAACACCATATATTTT. Residues: CASGDRPGNTIYF.

The V call is TRBV5-6, the J call TRBJ1-2; D perhaps matches TRBD1 (5 bases). V lost 2 bases to trimming and J lost 4 bases, with 9 bases between them. Germline assignment: CDR1 SGHDT and CDR2 YYEEEE. The CDR3 is 13 residues long. This chain's CDR3 is CASSFGGSYGYTF. The CDR3 coding sequence is TGTGCCAGCAGCTTCGGGGGGAGCTATGGCTACACCTTC. The full variable domain, with the rest looked up from reference TRBV5-6 and TRBJ1-2, is DAGVTQSPTHLIKTRGQQVTLRCSPKSGHDTVSWYQQALGQGPQFIFQYYEEEERQRGNFPDRFSGHQFPNYSSELNVNALLLGDSALYLCASSFGGSYGYTFGSGTRLTVV.

A remark on this clone: This sample also contains other DNA sequences that code for the same CDR3. This chain uses TRBV6-2 or TRBV6-3 with TRBJ1-1; D not certain. Trimming took 6 bases from V and 4 from J, leaving 12 bases between them. Germline V gene lookup returns CDR1 MNHEY and CDR2 SVGEGT. CDR3 size: 13 residues. The CDR3 reads CASSLLEGTEAFF. The CDR3 bases are TGTGCCAGCAGCCTCCTGGAGGGCACTGAAGCTTTCTTT.